This T cell receptor (beta chain) is from a study of T cell repertoires in cytomegalovirus infection. This clonotype was counted a few times. Germline CDR1 MNHEY, CDR2 SVGAGI. CDR3 size: 17 residues. V was clipped by 5 bases and J by 0 bases; unmatched bases: 10. MiXCR, applied by TCRdb to the reads, yields one record per CDR3 protein. Of about 530,000 distinct CDR3 sequences listed, more than 20% were seen once; the top ten hold about 13%. The material sequenced was PBMCs. The chain has TRBV6-5 and TRBJ1-5; 7 bases match TRBD1. This receptor was identified in a human donor in good health (CMV status not recorded). Some clones in this sample may be carry-over from other donors' samples. The CDR3 loop is CASSRTGWGDSNQPQHF. CDR3 nucleotides: TGTGCCAGCAGTCGGACAGGTTGGGGGGATAGCAATCAGCCCCAGCATTTT.